Below are 20 T cell receptor beta chains sequenced from a single sample in a study of early T cells in non-severe SARS-CoV-2 infection. Via MiXCR, TCRdb re-called the 5' RACE reads, giving one row per CDR3 protein. This table holds roughly 54,000 distinct CDR3 sequences, around 8.3% found once. The specimen was whole blood, collected at baseline. The source is an adult who was a healthcare worker with PCR-confirmed SARS-CoV-2 infection or an uninfected control (not recorded which).

The V call is TRBV9, the J call TRBJ2-7; the D gene is possibly TRBD1 (5 bases). Trimming cost V 4 bases and J 2 bases, with 16 bases left between them. Per the germline V gene, CDR1 is SGDLS and CDR2 is YYNGEE. The CDR3 is 15 residues long. CDR3 DNA sequence: TGTGCCAGCAGCCCGGTAGGGGTTCCCCCCTACGAGCAGTACTTC. It translates to CASSPVGVPPYEQYF.

This clonotype was detected ten times or more. The V call is TRBV5-1, the J call TRBJ2-5, with unresolved D. The CDR3 spans 12 residues. V shed 0 bases and J shed 8 bases, with 8 bases lying between them. Per the germline V gene, CDR1 is SGHRS and CDR2 is YFSETQ. CDR3 nucleotides: TGCGCCAGCAGCTTGGATCCCCCAACCCAGTACTTC. Translation: CASSLDPPTQYF.

This clonotype was observed a few times. V usage is TRBV28 and J usage is TRBJ2-5; 8 bases align to TRBD1. The junction had 7 bases not matched to a gene; V was cut back by 7 bases and J by 3 bases. This CDR3 is built from 14 residues. CDR1 MDHEN and CDR2 SYDVKM come from the germline V gene. CDR3 sequence reads: CASKIQGGKETQYF. Here the CDR3 DNA reads TGTGCCAGCAAAATACAGGGGGGAAAAGAGACCCAGTACTTC.

This clonotype was counted only a few times. The chain links TRBV27 to TRBJ1-1; D is unresolved. The CDR3 runs to 13 residues. The germline gives CDR1 MNHEY, CDR2 SMNVEV (reference sequence). The germline V and J ends were trimmed by 4 bases and 1 base, with 7 bases remaining between them. In nucleotides, the CDR3 is TGTGCCAGCAGTTCAGGACGGAACACTGAAGCTTTCTTT. This encodes CASSSGRNTEAFF.

The J gene is TRBJ2-5, the V gene TRBV5-6; TRBD1 agrees at 8 bases. V gave up 4 bases and J gave up 5 bases; unmatched junction bases: 10. Germline lookup yields CDR1 SGHDT and CDR2 YYEEEE. The CDR3 contains 15 residues. The CDR3 DNA reads TGTGCCAGCAGCCCCAGAGCTGGACAGGGCGAGACCCAGTACTTC. It encodes CASSPRAGQGETQYF.

About this clonotype itself: The junction shows a germline mismatch at one end, possibly a read error. The chain has TRBV4-1 and TRBJ2-1, with 12 bases lining up with TRBD2. CDR1 and CDR2 (germline): MGHRA, YSYEKL. The CDR3 runs to 17 residues. CDR3: CAGSQAVTSGSGNEQFF. The CDR3 DNA reads TGCGCCGGCAGCCAAGCGGTGACTAGCGGGAGCGGCAATGAGCAGTTCTTC.

At least ten counts were recorded for this clonotype. This chain connects TRBV20-1 to TRBJ2-7; D may be TRBD1 or TRBD2 (6 bases each). CDR3 length: 13 residues. V was clipped by 6 bases and J by 4 bases, with 16 bases between them. Germline CDR1 DFQATT, CDR2 SNEGSKA (reference sequence). CDR3: CSATRGGRYEQYF. The CDR3 bases are TGCAGTGCAACTCGAGGGGGGCGATACGAGCAGTACTTC.

In this sample, this clonotype turned up a few times. The rearrangement links TRBV30 to TRBJ2-1, with 9 bases fitting TRBD1. The CDR3 spans 16 residues. The germline V gene encodes CDR1 GTSNPN and CDR2 SVGIG (reference sequence). The J segment lost 7 bases and the V segment lost 2 bases, leaving 12 bases of the junction unmatched. As DNA, the CDR3 is TGTGCCTGGAGTTACTCCGGGACAGGGAGAGGGAATGAGCAGTTCTTC. Its protein is CAWSYSGTGRGNEQFF.

V usage is TRBV10-3 and J usage is TRBJ2-7; TRBD1 might be the D (5 bases). The CDR3 contains 15 residues. Trimming took 3 bases from V and 2 from J, leaving 14 bases between them. CDR1 and CDR2 from the germline V gene are ENHRY and SYGVKD. CDR3 loop: CAISDGAADPYEQYF. CDR3 in DNA: TGTGCCATCAGTGATGGGGCCGCAGACCCCTACGAGCAGTACTTC.

In this sample, this clonotype turned up a few times. This chain links TRBV20-1 with TRBJ2-5; D call uncertain. The CDR3 loop spans 13 amino acids. The V gene's germline CDR1 is DFQATT and CDR2 SNEGSKA (reference sequence). The V and J ends lost 3 bases and 2 bases respectively, with 10 bases between them. The DNA of the CDR3 is TGCAGTGCTAGCCCGTTTATTCAAGAGACCCAGTACTTC. Translating gives CSASPFIQETQYF.

V is TRBV10-3 and J is TRBJ2-5; weak D call: TRBD1 (6 bases). Germline CDR1 ENHRY, CDR2 SYGVKD. The CDR3 is 12 amino acids. Trimming removed 10 bases from V and 5 bases from J, with 14 bases in between. CDR3 sequence: CATQGNRETQYF. CDR3 coding DNA: TGTGCCACACAGGGAAACCGGGAGACCCAGTACTTC.

The gene calls are TRBV5-1 and TRBJ1-6; 8 nucleotides align to TRBD1. Germline V gene lookup returns CDR1 SGHRS and CDR2 YFSETQ. Trimming at V came to 5 bases and at J to 2 bases, leaving 6 bases not matched to a gene. The CDR3 covers 16 residues. CDR3 in amino acids: CASRGTGPTYNSPLHF. The DNA of the CDR3 is TGCGCCAGCAGGGGGACAGGCCCAACCTATAATTCACCCCTCCACTTT.

This clonotype has ten or more counts. The V call is TRBV5-1, the J call TRBJ1-1; a possible D gene is TRBD1 (5 bases). The CDR3 contains 13 residues. V lost 3 bases and J 4 bases, leaving 10 bases between the germline ends. The germline V gene encodes CDR1 SGHRS and CDR2 YFSETQ. The CDR3 region is CASSSEGSTEAFF. The CDR3 nucleotides are TGCGCCAGCAGCTCCGAGGGGTCCACTGAAGCTTTCTTT.

This clonotype occurred many times. The chain recombines TRBV6-1 with TRBJ1-4; D possibly corresponds to TRBD1 (5 bases). This CDR3 region has 13 residues. Germline V CDR1 and CDR2: MNHNS, SASEGT. The V end lost 6 bases, the J end lost 4 bases, and 9 bases lay between the germline ends. CDR3 sequence reads: CASRTVLNEKLFF. In DNA, the CDR3 is TGTGCCAGCAGGACAGTGCTTAATGAAAAACTGTTTTTT.

In its sample, this clonotype was seen a few times. V gene TRBV7-2 combines with J gene TRBJ2-6, with a tentative D call TRBD2 (5 bases). The CDR3 is 15 residues long. Trimming pared 4 bases from V and 7 bases from J, leaving 14 bases between. The germline gives CDR1 SGHTA, CDR2 FQGNSA. The CDR3 DNA sequence: TGTGCCAGCAGCTCGGGAAGTGTATTTGCCAACGTCCTGACTTTC. It is translated as CASSSGSVFANVLTF.

Many counts were recorded for this clonotype. The chain uses TRBV28 and TRBJ2-7; the match to TRBD1 covers 10 bases. J lost 4 bases, V lost 6 bases, and 9 bases had no gene match. The CDR3 covers 15 residues. The V gene's germline CDR1 is MDHEN and CDR2 SYDVKM. This chain's CDR3 is CASRATADRGYEQYF. CDR3 DNA sequence: TGTGCCAGCAGGGCGACGGCGGACAGGGGGTACGAGCAGTACTTC.

This chain joins TRBV7-2 and TRBJ2-1; D might be TRBD2 (6 bases). Trimming took 4 bases from V and 4 from J, leaving 8 bases between them. Germline lookup yields CDR1 SGHTA and CDR2 FQGNSA. The CDR3 runs to 13 residues. This chain's CDR3 is CASSSGLYNEQFF. In nucleotides, the CDR3 is TGTGCCAGCAGCTCGGGACTGTACAATGAGCAGTTCTTC.

V is TRBV6-2 or TRBV6-3 and J is TRBJ2-1; D unclear. The germline gives CDR1 MNHEY, CDR2 SVGEGT. Trimming cost V 0 bases and J 7 bases, with 7 bases left between them. The CDR3 is 13 amino acids. This chain's CDR3 is CASSYSLLNEQFF. In nucleotides, the CDR3 is TGTGCCAGCAGTTACTCCCTATTAAATGAGCAGTTCTTC.

J is TRBJ1-4 and V is TRBV5-1, with TRBD1 matching over 7 bases. Germline CDR1 reads SGHRS; CDR2 reads YFSETQ. The CDR3 loop spans 15 amino acids. V trimming: 4 bases; J trimming: 0 bases; junction bases outside the gene matches: 3. CDR3: CASSGTAATNEKLFF. CDR3 sequence (DNA): TGCGCCAGCAGCGGGACAGCGGCAACTAATGAAAAACTGTTTTTT.

This clonotype was recorded at least ten times. V is TRBV6-1 and J is TRBJ1-5; D remains unclear. Germline CDR1 and CDR2: MNHNS and SASEGT. V lost 6 bases and J 2 bases, leaving 8 bases between the germline ends. The CDR3 covers 13 residues. The CDR3 protein is CASRRAGNQPQHF. CDR3 nucleotides: TGTGCCAGCAGGAGGGCAGGCAATCAGCCCCAGCATTTT.